The 10 T cell receptor beta chains reported below all come from one sample, sequenced in a study of regulatory T cells in long-lasting Graves disease. As to time point: persistent/refractory GD, antithyroid drugs over 5 years with positive TRAb. PBMC RNA was the source of the TCR library. Construction of TCR beta libraries relied on iRepertoire HTBI primers and on Arm-PCR targeting CDR3 regions. MiXCR, applied by TCRdb to the multiplex PCR reads, yields one record per CDR3 protein. Among about 470,000 distinct CDR3 sequences listed, approximately 21% were seen once. The sequences come from peripheral blood mononuclear cells (PBMCs), collected when the disease was refractory, from a patient treated with antithyroid drugs. The receptors here all came from a female donor with Graves disease.

At least ten counts were recorded for this clonotype. The CDR3 is CASSLGVSQPQHF. The DNA for the CDR3 is TGTGCCAGCAGCTTAGGTGTAAGTCAGCCCCAGCATTTT. The chain employs TRBV13 and TRBJ1-5; D is unclear. With 0 bases removed from V and 6 bases from J, the gap between germline ends came to 6 bases. Germline loops: CDR1 PRHDT, CDR2 FYEKMQ (reference sequence). This CDR3 is built from 13 residues.

This clonotype was counted ten times or more. This sequence joins TRBV6-1 and TRBJ1-5, with D hard to call. Germline-derived CDR1 and CDR2 are MNHNS and SASEGT. CDR3 length: 15 residues. Trimming stripped 6 bases from V and 2 bases from J, with 14 bases between. The CDR3 loop is CASSADPTGNQPQHF. CDR3 DNA sequence: TGTGCCAGCAGCGCCGACCCCACGGGCAATCAGCCCCAGCATTTT.

V is TRBV3-1 and J is TRBJ2-3; D call uncertain. V was shortened by 0 bases and J by 0 bases, with 4 bases between the two germline ends. CDR1 is LGHDT, CDR2 YNNKEL, per germline (reference sequence). This CDR3 is 14 amino acids long. The CDR3 DNA is TGTGCCAGCAGCCAAGAAGTCAGCACAGATACGCAGTATTTT. Its translation is CASSQEVSTDTQYF.

At least ten counts were recorded for this clonotype. The genes are TRBV28 and TRBJ2-7, with D unresolved. V lost 4 bases and J 4 bases, leaving 8 bases between the germline ends. The CDR3 runs 12 residues. Germline V lookup: CDR1 MDHEN, CDR2 SYDVKM. CDR3 in DNA: TGTGCCAGCAGTTCGCAGCTTTACGAGCAGTACTTC. It codes for CASSSQLYEQYF.

The genes are TRBV29-1 and TRBJ2-7, with D perhaps given as TRBD1 or TRBD2 (5 bases each). V lost 5 bases and J lost 0, with 8 bases in between. Germline V gene data show CDR1 as SQVTM and CDR2 as ANQGSEA. The CDR3 runs 12 residues. The CDR3 DNA is TGCAGCGTTAGGGACGGCTCCTACGAGCAGTACTTC. Protein product: CSVRDGSYEQYF.

The chain employs TRBV4-1 and TRBJ1-6; D might be TRBD1 (5 bases). The CDR3 sequence is 15 residues long. From germline, CDR1 is MGHRA and CDR2 YSYEKL. V was shortened by 0 bases and J by 6 bases, with 9 bases between the two germline ends. The CDR3 bases are TGCGCCAGCAGCCAAGAACCAGGGTCTAATTCACCCCTCCACTTT. Its protein is CASSQEPGSNSPLHF.

This clonotype was counted many times. The chain uses TRBV15 and TRBJ2-5, with D unclear. The CDR3 extends over 13 amino acids. CDR1 and CDR2 from the germline V gene are LNHNV and YYDKDF (reference sequence). Between the trimmed V and J ends, which lost 1 base and 2 bases, there was a span of 5 bases. The DNA of the CDR3 is TGTGCCACCAGCAGAGTCGGGCAAGAGACCCAGTACTTC. Residues: CATSRVGQETQYF.

This clonotype was counted a few times. The gene calls are TRBV6-5 and TRBJ1-2; D not resolved. CDR3 length: 14 amino acids. Germline lookup yields CDR1 MNHEY and CDR2 SVGAGI. The V end was cut by 0 bases, the J end by 2 bases, with 7 bases between. The CDR3 DNA sequence: TGTGCCAGCAGTTACTCGGTCGCCAACTATGGCTACACCTTC. Encoded protein: CASSYSVANYGYTF.

This clonotype was observed at least ten times. The rearrangement uses TRBV2 and TRBJ2-7; D is ambiguous. V was trimmed by 6 bases and J by 2 bases, leaving 17 bases between them. The V gene's germline CDR1 is SNHLY and CDR2 FYNNEI. The CDR3 runs to 15 residues. CDR3 sequence: CASSEVWEGTYEQYF. The CDR3 DNA follows: TGTGCCAGCAGCGAGGTATGGGAAGGGACCTACGAGCAGTACTTC. Variable domain in full (rest from reference TRBV2 and TRBJ2-7): EPEVTQTPSHQVTQMGQEVILRCVPISNHLYFYWYRQILGQKVEFLVSFYNNEISEKSEIFDDQFSVERPDGSNFTLKIRSTKLEDSAMYFCASSEVWEGTYEQYFGPGTRLTVT.

The chain carries TRBV27 and TRBJ1-5; perhaps TRBD1 as D (5 bases). From germline, CDR1 is MNHEY and CDR2 SMNVEV (reference sequence). V was clipped by 7 bases and J by 2 bases, with 12 bases between them. CDR3 size: 14 residues. CDR3 DNA sequence: TGTGCCAGCACCGACAGATATGGCAATCAGCCCCAGCATTTT. It codes for CASTDRYGNQPQHF.